The 30 T cell receptor beta chains presented below share a single source sample, sequenced in a study of T cell responses to AZD1222 COVID-19 vaccine. Profiled with immunoSEQ multiplex PCR; TCRdb holds only in-frame clones, not every one. The repertoire holds some 100,000 clones, with around nine tenths as singletons. The specimen was peripheral blood, collected on day 0 of AZD1222 vaccination. The receptors originated from an adult in good health.

J is TRBJ2-2 and V is TRBV4-2; 7 bases map to TRBD2. V shed 4 bases, J shed 4 bases, and the junction held 12 bases outside the gene matches. CDR1 is LGHNA and CDR2 is YNFKEQ in the germline V gene. This CDR3 region has 17 residues. The CDR3, as DNA: TGTGCCAGCAGCCCCGGCCCAGCGGGGTTAGGCACCGGGGAGCTGTTTTTT. It yields the protein CASSPGPAGLGTGELFF.

V usage is TRBV11-3 and J usage is TRBJ2-5; TRBD2 matches 8 bases. J lost 5 bases, V lost 6 bases, and 11 bases had no gene match. This CDR3 comprises 15 residues. Germline V gives CDR1 SGHNT, CDR2 YENEEA. DNA of the CDR3: TGTGCCAGCAGTCCAGCGGGGGCCCGGTGGGAGACCCAGTACTTC. It yields the protein CASSPAGARWETQYF.

The chain is built from TRBV7-3 and TRBJ1-2, with D tentatively TRBD1 (5 bases). The length of the CDR3 is 13 residues. V lost 5 bases and J lost 8, with 15 bases in between. Germline V lookup: CDR1 SGHTA, CDR2 FQGTGA. CDR3 nucleotides: TGTGCCAGCAGCCCCGGGACCGCGGAAGGCTACACCTTC. Its translation: CASSPGTAEGYTF.

This rearrangement joins TRBV5-1 to TRBJ2-5; a weak D match, TRBD2 (5 bases). The CDR3 loop spans 15 amino acids. V was pared by 4 bases and J by 3 bases, with 16 bases between. In germline, CDR1 is SGHRS, CDR2 YFSETQ. The CDR3 here is CASSRQGLAKETQYF. In nucleotides, the CDR3 is TGCGCCAGCAGCCGGCAAGGGCTAGCTAAAGAGACCCAGTACTTC.

The chain carries TRBV7-6 and TRBJ1-1; D is unresolved. The CDR3 covers 13 residues. V lost 4 bases and J lost 2, with 8 bases in between. Germline-derived CDR1 and CDR2 are SGHVS and FNYEAQ. The CDR3: CASSYGVNTEAFF. The CDR3, as DNA: TGTGCCAGCAGCTATGGGGTTAACACTGAAGCTTTCTTT.

The chain links TRBV28 to TRBJ1-3, with D perhaps matching TRBD1 (5 bases). The CDR3 covers 14 residues. The V gene lost 3 bases and the J gene lost 5 bases, with 11 bases spanning the gap. Germline loops: CDR1 MDHEN, CDR2 SYDVKM. The DNA of the CDR3 is TGTGCCAGCAGTTTTGGCGGGGCGCGAAACACCATATATTTT. Translating gives CASSFGGARNTIYF.

CDR3 nucleotides: TGTGCCAGCAGTCCGGGGGCTAACTATGGCTACACCTTC. Translated, it gives CASSPGANYGYTF. The J gene is TRBJ1-2, the V gene TRBV7-9, with TRBD1 as a possible D gene (5 bases). The germline V gene encodes CDR1 SEHNR and CDR2 FQNEAQ (reference sequence). The CDR3 has 13 amino acids. Between the trimmed V and J ends, which lost 6 bases and 0 bases, there was a span of 8 bases.

The chain couples TRBV6-5 to TRBJ2-1; D is possibly TRBD1 (6 bases). Between the trimmed V and J ends, which lost 6 bases and 7 bases, there was a span of 19 bases. CDR3 length equals 15 residues. The V gene's germline CDR1 is MNHEY and CDR2 SVGAGI. The DNA for the CDR3 is TGTGCCAGCAGCCCCGACAGGTATCCGGGGAATGAGCAGTTCTTC. Translation: CASSPDRYPGNEQFF.

The CDR3 loop reads CATSRETWSYEQYF. The CDR3 bases are TGTGCCACCAGCAGAGAGACGTGGTCCTACGAGCAGTACTTC. This chain joins TRBV15 and TRBJ2-7; D remains unclear. The CDR3 covers 14 residues. Germline V gene sequence: CDR1 LNHNV, CDR2 YYDKDF (reference sequence). Deletions cut 0 bases from V and 1 base from J, with 7 bases between.

This clone has only a few counts. The chain employs TRBV19 and TRBJ2-5, with D possibly being TRBD1 (5 bases). The V and J ends lost 4 bases and 0 bases respectively, with 9 bases between them. CDR1 and CDR2 (germline): LNHDA, SQIVND (reference sequence). The CDR3 spans 14 residues. The CDR3 sequence is CASSKGVYQETQYF. As DNA, the CDR3 is TGTGCCAGTAGTAAAGGGGTATACCAAGAGACCCAGTACTTC.

The J gene is TRBJ2-7, the V gene TRBV5-1, with D unresolved. This CDR3 spans 14 amino acids. V lost 4 bases and J 3 bases, leaving 14 bases between the germline ends. CDR1 is SGHRS, CDR2 YFSETQ, per germline. In DNA, the CDR3 is TGCGCCAGCAGCACTGGAGCAGGACGCTACGAGCAGTACTTC. Protein product: CASSTGAGRYEQYF.

The chain uses TRBV7-9 and TRBJ2-1; 7 bases fit TRBD2. This CDR3 is 13 amino acids long. The V segment lost 1 base and the J segment 14 bases; nucleotides outside the gene matches: 8. Germline V gene data show CDR1 as SEHNR and CDR2 as FQNEAQ (reference sequence). CDR3 region: CASSLGAAGVKFF. As DNA, the CDR3 is TGTGCCAGCAGCTTAGGGGCCGCGGGGGTCAAGTTCTTC.

The chain carries TRBV30 and TRBJ1-5, with 8 bases matching TRBD1. The junction had 6 bases not matched to a gene; V was cut back by 2 bases and J by 6 bases. The CDR3 is 14 residues long. Per germline, CDR1 GTSNPN and CDR2 SVGIG (reference sequence). CDR3 sequence (DNA): TGTGCCTGGAGTCCAGGGACAGGCCCTCAGCCCCAGCATTTT. It translates to CAWSPGTGPQPQHF. Full variable domain (remainder filled in from reference TRBV30 and TRBJ1-5): SQTIHQWPATLVQPVGSPLSLECTVEGTSNPNLYWYRQAAGRGLQLLFYSVGIGQISSEVPQNLSASRPQDRQFILSSKKLLLSDSGFYLCAWSPGTGPQPQHFGDGTRLSIL.

The chain uses TRBV4-2 and TRBJ1-5; tentative D call: TRBD1 (6 bases). Trimming cost V 4 bases and J 4 bases, with 11 bases left between them. The CDR3 extends over 14 amino acids. Germline lookup yields CDR1 LGHNA and CDR2 YNFKEQ. CDR3 nucleotide sequence: TGTGCCAGCAGCCGGGGGCAGGTTAATCAGCCCCAGCATTTT. Translating it yields CASSRGQVNQPQHF.

This chain connects TRBV3-1 (or the pseudogene TRBV3-2) to TRBJ1-2; 7 bases align to TRBD1. The CDR3 consists of 11 residues. V lost 6 bases to trimming and J lost 12 bases; unmatched junction nucleotides: 7. Germline loops: CDR1 LGHDT, CDR2 YNNKEL (reference sequence). CDR3 coding DNA: TGTGCCAGCAGACCCGACAGGGCTCACACCTTC. Translation gives CASRPDRAHTF.

The chain carries TRBV5-4 and TRBJ2-5; D gene uncertain. The CDR3 is 10 residues long. CDR1 and CDR2 (germline): SGHNT, YYREEE (reference sequence). With 10 bases removed from V and 3 bases from J, the gap between germline ends came to 7 bases. The CDR3 spells CAGKKETQYF. The CDR3 nucleotides read TGTGCCGGTAAAAAAGAGACCCAGTACTTC. The complete variable domain, with remaining parts taken from reference TRBV5-4 and TRBJ2-5, reads ETGVTQSPTHLIKTRGQQVTLRCSSQSGHNTVSWYQQALGQGPQFIFQYYREEENGRGNFPPRFSGLQFPNYSSELNVNALELDDSALYLCAGKKETQYFGPGTRLLVL.

The chain is built from TRBV7-9 and TRBJ2-7; D not resolved. Germline-derived CDR1 and CDR2 are SEHNR and FQNEAQ (reference sequence). Between the trimmed V and J ends, which lost 1 base and 1 base, there was a span of 23 bases. The CDR3 covers 19 residues. This chain's CDR3 is CASSLVPLVALVWSYEQYF. In DNA, the CDR3 is TGTGCCAGCAGCTTAGTCCCTTTGGTCGCGTTGGTTTGGTCCTACGAGCAGTACTTC.

This clone was seen a single time. V gene TRBV4-3 combines with J gene TRBJ2-3, with 7 positions matching TRBD2. Per germline, CDR1 LGHNA and CDR2 YSLEER. The length of the CDR3 is 16 residues. Trimming at V came to 4 bases and at J to 0 bases, leaving 7 bases not matched to a gene. This CDR3 is CASSPNLADSTDTQYF. The CDR3 DNA follows: TGCGCCAGCAGCCCAAACCTAGCGGATAGCACAGATACGCAGTATTTT.

V usage is TRBV9 and J usage is TRBJ2-5, with D tentatively TRBD1 or TRBD2 (5 bases each). Germline V lookup: CDR1 SGDLS, CDR2 YYNGEE. CDR3 size: 14 residues. The germline V and J ends were trimmed by 4 bases and 4 bases, with 14 bases remaining between them. The CDR3 region has the DNA TGTGCCAGCAGCCCCCGGGCCGGGGCAGAGACCCAGTACTTC. Amino acid sequence: CASSPRAGAETQYF.

This clone was counted a few times. This chain uses TRBV9 with TRBJ2-2; D is possibly TRBD2 (5 bases). Looked up from germline, CDR1 is SGDLS and CDR2 is YYNGEE. Between the trimmed V and J ends, which lost 0 bases and 4 bases, there was a span of 7 bases. The CDR3 is 14 amino acids. CDR3 sequence (DNA): TGTGCCAGCAGCGTAGGTCGGGGCACCGGGGAGCTGTTTTTT. Amino acids: CASSVGRGTGELFF.

This chain links TRBV7-2 with TRBJ1-1; D unresolved. V lost 1 base to trimming and J lost 4 bases, with 7 bases between them. The CDR3 length is 13 residues. Germline CDR1 is SGHTA and CDR2 is FQGNSA. CDR3 in amino acids: CASSLVPSTEAFF. The CDR3 DNA follows: TGTGCCAGCAGCTTAGTACCTAGCACTGAAGCTTTCTTT.

This chain links TRBV18 with TRBJ1-1, with 7 bases aligning to TRBD1. The CDR3 runs 14 residues. Per germline, CDR1 KGHSH and CDR2 LQKENI. The junction had 5 bases not matched to a gene; V was cut back by 5 bases and J by 2 bases. CDR3 in amino acids: CASSKGQANTEAFF. In nucleotides, the CDR3 is TGTGCCAGCTCAAAAGGACAGGCAAACACTGAAGCTTTCTTT.

The chain employs TRBV19 and TRBJ2-7; TRBD2 agrees at 9 bases. The ends lost 3 bases at V and 6 bases at J; junction bases unmatched: 3. The germline V gene has CDR1 LNHDA and CDR2 SQIVND (reference sequence). The CDR3 length is 13 residues. For the CDR3, the DNA is TGTGCCAGTAGTATCGCGGGGGGGCCCGAGCAGTACTTC. Its translation is CASSIAGGPEQYF. The whole variable domain, remainder taken from reference TRBV19 and TRBJ2-7, is DGGITQSPKYLFRKEGQNVTLSCEQNLNHDAMYWYRQDPGQGLRLIYYSQIVNDFQKGDIAEGYSVSREKKESFPLTVTSAQKNPTAFYLCASSIAGGPEQYFGPGTRLTVT.

The count of this clone is one. This chain links TRBV18 with TRBJ1-1, with 7 bases aligning to TRBD1. The CDR3 is 15 residues long. The germline gives CDR1 KGHSH, CDR2 LQKENI. The ends lost 3 bases at V and 0 bases at J; junction bases unmatched: 4. The CDR3 DNA sequence: TGTGCCAGCTCACCCCGACAGGGAGTGAACACTGAAGCTTTCTTT. This sequence encodes CASSPRQGVNTEAFF.

The chain has TRBV19 and TRBJ2-7; 10 positions match TRBD1. This CDR3 is built from 13 residues. Germline CDR1 LNHDA, CDR2 SQIVND (reference sequence). V shed 5 bases, J shed 7 bases, and the junction held 5 bases outside the gene matches. The CDR3 sequence: CASSAGQGVEQYF. The CDR3 DNA is TGTGCCAGTAGTGCAGGACAGGGGGTTGAGCAGTACTTC.

J is TRBJ1-2 and V is TRBV9, with 7 bases fitting TRBD1. The CDR3 sequence is 15 residues long. Trimming took 4 bases from V and 0 from J; bases not matched to a gene: 6. Per the germline V gene, CDR1 is SGDLS and CDR2 is YYNGEE. The CDR3 loop is CASSPRDRANYGYTF. CDR3 coding DNA: TGTGCCAGCAGCCCCCGGGACAGAGCTAACTATGGCTACACCTTC. Combining the CDR3 with reference TRBV9 and TRBJ1-2 gives the whole variable domain DSGVTQTPKHLITATGQRVTLRCSPRSGDLSVYWYQQSLDQGLQFLIQYYNGEERAKGNILERFSAQQFPDLHSELNLSSLELGDSALYFCASSPRDRANYGYTFGSGTRLTVV.

The chain recombines TRBV6-5 with TRBJ1-6, with 7 bases identical to TRBD1. The V segment lost 6 bases and the J segment 4 bases; nucleotides outside the gene matches: 3. CDR1 is MNHEY, CDR2 SVGAGI, per germline. CDR3 length: 14 residues. The CDR3 DNA is TGTGCCAGCAGCAAACAGGGGTATAATTCACCCCTCCACTTT. Its protein is CASSKQGYNSPLHF.

The rearrangement joins TRBV18 to TRBJ1-1, with 8 bases that match TRBD1. This CDR3 has 13 residues. Trimming took 2 bases from V and 5 from J; bases not matched to a gene: 1. CDR1 is KGHSH and CDR2 is LQKENI in the germline V gene. The CDR3, as DNA: TGTGCCAGCTCACCATACAGGGGGACTGAAGCTTTCTTT. Protein: CASSPYRGTEAFF.

This clone has only one observation. This chain joins TRBV19 and TRBJ2-3; TRBD1 agrees at 8 bases. V lost 5 bases and J lost 3; bases outside the gene matches: 4. Germline assignment: CDR1 LNHDA and CDR2 SQIVND (reference sequence). The CDR3 contains 14 residues. The CDR3 bases are TGTGCCAGTAGTCAGGGGGCCAAGACAGATACGCAGTATTTT. Encoded protein: CASSQGAKTDTQYF.

This chain connects TRBV12-3 or TRBV12-4 to TRBJ1-4; maybe TRBD1 (5 bases). V lost 0 bases to trimming and J lost 12 bases, with 11 bases between them. This CDR3 has 13 amino acids. This CDR3 is CASSLAGGGELFF. The CDR3 region has the DNA TGTGCCAGCAGTTTAGCGGGGGGAGGGGAACTGTTTTTT.